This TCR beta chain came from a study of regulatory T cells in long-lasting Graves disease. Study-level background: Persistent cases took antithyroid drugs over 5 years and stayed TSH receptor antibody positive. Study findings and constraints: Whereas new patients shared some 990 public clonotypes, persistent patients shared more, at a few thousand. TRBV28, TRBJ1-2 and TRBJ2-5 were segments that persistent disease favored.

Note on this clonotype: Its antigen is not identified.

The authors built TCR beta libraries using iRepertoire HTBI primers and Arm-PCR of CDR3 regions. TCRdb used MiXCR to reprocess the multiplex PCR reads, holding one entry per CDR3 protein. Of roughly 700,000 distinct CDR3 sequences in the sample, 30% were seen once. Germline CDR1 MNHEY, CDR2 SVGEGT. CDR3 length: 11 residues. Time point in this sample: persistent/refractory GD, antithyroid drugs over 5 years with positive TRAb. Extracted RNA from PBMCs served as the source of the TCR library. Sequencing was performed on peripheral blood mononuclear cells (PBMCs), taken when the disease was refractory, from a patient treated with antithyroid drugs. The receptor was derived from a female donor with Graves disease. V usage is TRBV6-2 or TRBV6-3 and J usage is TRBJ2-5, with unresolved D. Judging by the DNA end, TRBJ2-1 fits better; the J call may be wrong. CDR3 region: CASSYAREQFF. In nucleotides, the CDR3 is TGTGCCAGCAGTTACGCTCGCGAGCAGTTCTTC.